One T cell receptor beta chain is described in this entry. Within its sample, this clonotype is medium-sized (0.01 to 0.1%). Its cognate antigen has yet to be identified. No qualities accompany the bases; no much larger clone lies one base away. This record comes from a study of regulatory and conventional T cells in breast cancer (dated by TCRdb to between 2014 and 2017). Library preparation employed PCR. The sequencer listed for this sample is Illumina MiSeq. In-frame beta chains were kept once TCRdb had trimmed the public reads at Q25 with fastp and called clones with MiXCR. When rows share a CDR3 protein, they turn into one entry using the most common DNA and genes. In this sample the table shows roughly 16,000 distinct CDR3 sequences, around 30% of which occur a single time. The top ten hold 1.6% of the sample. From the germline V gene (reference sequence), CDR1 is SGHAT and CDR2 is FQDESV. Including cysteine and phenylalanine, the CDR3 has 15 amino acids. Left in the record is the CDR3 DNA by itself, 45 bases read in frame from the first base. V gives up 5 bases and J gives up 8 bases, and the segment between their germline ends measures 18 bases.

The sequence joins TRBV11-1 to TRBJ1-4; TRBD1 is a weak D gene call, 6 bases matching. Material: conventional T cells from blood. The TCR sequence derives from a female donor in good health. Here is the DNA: TGTGCCAGCAGCCCGCCGGGGGCTCTAGGGGAAAAACTGTTTTTT. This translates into CASSPPGALGEKLFF.